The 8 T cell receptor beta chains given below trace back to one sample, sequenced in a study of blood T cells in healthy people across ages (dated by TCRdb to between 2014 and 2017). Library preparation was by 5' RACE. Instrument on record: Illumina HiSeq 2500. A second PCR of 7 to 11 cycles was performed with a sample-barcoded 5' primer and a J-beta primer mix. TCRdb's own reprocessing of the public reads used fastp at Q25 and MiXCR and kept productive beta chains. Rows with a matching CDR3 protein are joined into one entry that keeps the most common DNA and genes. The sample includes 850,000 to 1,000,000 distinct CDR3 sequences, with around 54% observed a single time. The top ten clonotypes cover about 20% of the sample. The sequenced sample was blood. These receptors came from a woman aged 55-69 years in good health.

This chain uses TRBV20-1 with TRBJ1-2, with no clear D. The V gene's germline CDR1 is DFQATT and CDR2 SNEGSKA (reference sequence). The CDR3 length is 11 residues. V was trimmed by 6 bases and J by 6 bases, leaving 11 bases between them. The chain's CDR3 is CSAWNSNGYTF. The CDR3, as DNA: TGCAGTGCCTGGAACAGTAATGGCTACACCTTC.

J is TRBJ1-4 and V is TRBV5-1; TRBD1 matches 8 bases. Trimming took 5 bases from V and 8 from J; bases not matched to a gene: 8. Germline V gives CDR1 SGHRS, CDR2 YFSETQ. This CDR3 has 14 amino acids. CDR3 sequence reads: CASRPGTGEEKLFF. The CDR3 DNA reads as TGCGCCAGCAGACCCGGGACAGGAGAAGAAAAACTGTTTTTT.

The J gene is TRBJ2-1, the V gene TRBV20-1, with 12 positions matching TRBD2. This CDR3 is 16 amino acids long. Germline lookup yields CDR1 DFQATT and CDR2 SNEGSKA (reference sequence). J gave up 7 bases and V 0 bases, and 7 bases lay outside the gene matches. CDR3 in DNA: TGCAGTGCTAGAGATGGCGGGACTAGCGGGTATAATGAGCAGTTCTTC. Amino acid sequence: CSARDGGTSGYNEQFF.

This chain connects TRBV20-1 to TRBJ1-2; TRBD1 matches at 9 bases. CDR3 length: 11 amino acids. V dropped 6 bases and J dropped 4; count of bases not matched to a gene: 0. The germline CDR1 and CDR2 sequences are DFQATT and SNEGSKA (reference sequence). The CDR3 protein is CSATGGYGYTF. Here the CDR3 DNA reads TGCAGTGCGACAGGGGGCTATGGCTACACCTTC.

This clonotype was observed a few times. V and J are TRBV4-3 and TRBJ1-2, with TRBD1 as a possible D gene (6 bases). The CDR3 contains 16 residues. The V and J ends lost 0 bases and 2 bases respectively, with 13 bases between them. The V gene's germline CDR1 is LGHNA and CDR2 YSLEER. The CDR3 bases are TGCGCCAGCAGCCAAGATCGCCTGACAGGCAACTATGGCTACACCTTC. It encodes CASSQDRLTGNYGYTF.

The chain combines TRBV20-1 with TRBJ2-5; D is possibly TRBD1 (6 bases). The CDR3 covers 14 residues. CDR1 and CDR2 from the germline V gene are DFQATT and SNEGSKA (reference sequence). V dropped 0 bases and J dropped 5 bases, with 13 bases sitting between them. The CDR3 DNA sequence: TGCAGTGCTAGAGATCCCCCAGGGGACGAGACCCAGTACTTC. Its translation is CSARDPPGDETQYF.

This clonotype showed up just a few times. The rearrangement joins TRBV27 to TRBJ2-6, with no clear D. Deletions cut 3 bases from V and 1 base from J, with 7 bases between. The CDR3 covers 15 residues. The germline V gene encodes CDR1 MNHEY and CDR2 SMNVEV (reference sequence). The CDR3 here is CASSFHRSGANVLTF. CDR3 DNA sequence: TGTGCCAGCAGTTTCCATCGTTCTGGGGCCAACGTCCTGACTTTC.

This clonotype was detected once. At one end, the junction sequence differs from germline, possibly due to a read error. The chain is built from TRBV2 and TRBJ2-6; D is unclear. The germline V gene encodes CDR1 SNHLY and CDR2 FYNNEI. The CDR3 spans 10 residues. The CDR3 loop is CASTRGVLTF. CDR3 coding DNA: TGTGCGAGCACAAGAGGAGTGCTGACTTTC.